This T cell receptor (beta chain) was profiled in a study of PD-1 blockade in mismatch repair-deficient tumors. Study conclusions and caveats: Rapid post-treatment expansion, then contraction, generally preceding radiologic response, marked tumor-resident clones.

To note about this clone: Its antigen is undetermined.

Trimming pared 3 bases from V and 4 bases from J, leaving 11 bases between. The CDR3 contains 13 residues. Germline V gene lookup returns CDR1 SGHRS and CDR2 YFSETQ. Mismatch repair deficiency was confirmed in all patients, by PCR or immunohistochemistry. Sequenced by immunoSEQ multiplex PCR; TCRdb stores in-frame clones only, minus some. Altogether approximately 63,000 clones are present, approximately 90% being singletons, with the ten largest covering approximately 15%. The input for sequencing was peripheral blood, taken 52 weeks after starting pembrolizumab. This sequence joins TRBV5-1 and TRBJ2-7; D call uncertain. The source of this sequence is an adult with mismatch repair-deficient cancer. The CDR3 DNA sequence: TGCGCCAGCAGCTCTTCCCCTCAATACGAGCAGTACTTC. Its protein product is CASSSSPQYEQYF.